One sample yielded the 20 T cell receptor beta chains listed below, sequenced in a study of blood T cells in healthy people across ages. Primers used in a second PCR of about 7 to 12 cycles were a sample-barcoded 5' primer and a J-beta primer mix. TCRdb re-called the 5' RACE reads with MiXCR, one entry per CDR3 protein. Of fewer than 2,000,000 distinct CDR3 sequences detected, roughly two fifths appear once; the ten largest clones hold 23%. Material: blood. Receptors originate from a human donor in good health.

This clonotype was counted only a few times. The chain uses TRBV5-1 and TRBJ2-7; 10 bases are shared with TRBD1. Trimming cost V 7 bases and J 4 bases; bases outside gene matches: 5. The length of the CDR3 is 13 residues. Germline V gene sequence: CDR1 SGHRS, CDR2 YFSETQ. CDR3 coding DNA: TGCGCCAGCGGGACAGGGGTTCTTTACGAGCAGTACTTC. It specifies CASGTGVLYEQYF.

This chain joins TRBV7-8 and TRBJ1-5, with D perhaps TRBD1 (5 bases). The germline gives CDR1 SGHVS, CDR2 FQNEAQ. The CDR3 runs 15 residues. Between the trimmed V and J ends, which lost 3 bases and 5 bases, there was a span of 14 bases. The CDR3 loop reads CASSFGGTFYQPQHF. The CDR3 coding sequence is TGTGCCAGCAGCTTTGGCGGGACGTTTTATCAGCCCCAGCATTTT.

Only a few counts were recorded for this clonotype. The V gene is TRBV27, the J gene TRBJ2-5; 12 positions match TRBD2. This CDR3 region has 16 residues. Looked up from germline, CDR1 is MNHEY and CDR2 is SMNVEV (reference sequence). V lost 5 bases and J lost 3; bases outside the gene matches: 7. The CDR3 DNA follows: TGTGCCAGCAGTACTGCTCCTAGCGGGGGGGAAGAGACCCAGTACTTC. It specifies CASSTAPSGGEETQYF.

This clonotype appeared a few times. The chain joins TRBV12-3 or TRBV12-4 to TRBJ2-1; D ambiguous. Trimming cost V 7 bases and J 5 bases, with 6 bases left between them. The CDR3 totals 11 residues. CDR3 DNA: TGTGCCAGCAACGACAACAATGAGCAGTTCTTC. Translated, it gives CASNDNNEQFF.

CDR3 amino acids: CSARVGGGSPLHF. The CDR3 DNA reads as TGCAGTGCTAGAGTAGGGGGCGGTTCACCCCTCCACTTT. The V gene is TRBV20-1, the J gene TRBJ1-6, with 7 bases aligning to TRBD1. The CDR3 contains 13 residues. Germline CDR1 is DFQATT and CDR2 is SNEGSKA (reference sequence). V lost 1 base to trimming and J lost 9 bases; unmatched junction nucleotides: 3.

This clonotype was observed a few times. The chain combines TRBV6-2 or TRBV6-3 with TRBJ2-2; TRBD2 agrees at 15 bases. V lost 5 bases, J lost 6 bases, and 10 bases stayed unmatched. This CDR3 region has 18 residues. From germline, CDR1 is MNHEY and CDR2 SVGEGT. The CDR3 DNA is TGTGCCAGCAGTCCAATCGGGAGGACTAGCGGGGGGGCCGGGGAGCTGTTTTTT. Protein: CASSPIGRTSGGAGELFF.

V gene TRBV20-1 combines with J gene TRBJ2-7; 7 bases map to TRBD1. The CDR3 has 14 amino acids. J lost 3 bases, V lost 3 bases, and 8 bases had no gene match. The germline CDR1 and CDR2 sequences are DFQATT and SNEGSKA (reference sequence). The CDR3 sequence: CSARDYGQDYEQYF. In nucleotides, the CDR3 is TGCAGTGCTAGGGATTACGGACAGGACTACGAGCAGTACTTC.

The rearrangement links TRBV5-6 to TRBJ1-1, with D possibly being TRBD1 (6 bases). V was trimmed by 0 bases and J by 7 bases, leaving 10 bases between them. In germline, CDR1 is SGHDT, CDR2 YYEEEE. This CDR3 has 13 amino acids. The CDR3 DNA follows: TGTGCCAGCAGCTTGGCCGAGACAGGTGAAGCTTTCTTT. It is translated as CASSLAETGEAFF.

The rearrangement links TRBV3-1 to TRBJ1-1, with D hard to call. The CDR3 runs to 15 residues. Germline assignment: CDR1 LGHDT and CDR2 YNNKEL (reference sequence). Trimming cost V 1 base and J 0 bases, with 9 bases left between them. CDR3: CASSQAYRMNTEAFF. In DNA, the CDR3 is TGTGCCAGCAGCCAAGCCTATCGGATGAACACTGAAGCTTTCTTT.

The CDR3 DNA is TGTGCCAGCAGGCGATCCACCGGGACACTGAAAGAGACCCAGTACTTC. Its protein is CASRRSTGTLKETQYF. The rearrangement uses TRBV6-1 and TRBJ2-5, with D possibly TRBD1 on 6 matching bases. The CDR3 loop spans 16 amino acids. Germline assignment: CDR1 MNHNS and CDR2 SASEGT. V lost 6 bases, J lost 3 bases, and 20 bases lay in between.

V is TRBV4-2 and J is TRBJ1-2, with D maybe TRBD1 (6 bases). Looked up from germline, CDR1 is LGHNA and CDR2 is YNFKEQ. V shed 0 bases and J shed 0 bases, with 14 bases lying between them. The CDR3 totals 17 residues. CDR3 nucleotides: TGTGCCAGCAGCCAAGATTTGAGGGACACAGCTAACTATGGCTACACCTTC. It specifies CASSQDLRDTANYGYTF.

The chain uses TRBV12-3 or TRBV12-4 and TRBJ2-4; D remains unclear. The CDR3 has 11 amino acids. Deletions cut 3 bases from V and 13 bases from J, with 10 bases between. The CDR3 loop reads CASSFTVEQYF. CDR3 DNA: TGTGCCAGCAGTTTTACTGTGGAGCAGTACTTC.

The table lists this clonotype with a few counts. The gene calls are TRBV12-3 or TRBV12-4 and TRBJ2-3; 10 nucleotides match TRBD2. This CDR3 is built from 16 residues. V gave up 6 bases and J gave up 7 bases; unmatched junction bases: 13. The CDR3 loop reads CASRSLAGALGHTQYF. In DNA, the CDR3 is TGTGCCAGCAGGAGCCTAGCGGGGGCGCTAGGGCATACGCAGTATTTT.

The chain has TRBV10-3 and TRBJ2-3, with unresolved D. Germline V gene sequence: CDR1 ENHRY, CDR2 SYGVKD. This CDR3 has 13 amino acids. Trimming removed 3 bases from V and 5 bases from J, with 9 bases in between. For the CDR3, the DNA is TGTGCCATCAGTGAACACAGAGAAGATACGCAGTATTTT. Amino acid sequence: CAISEHREDTQYF.

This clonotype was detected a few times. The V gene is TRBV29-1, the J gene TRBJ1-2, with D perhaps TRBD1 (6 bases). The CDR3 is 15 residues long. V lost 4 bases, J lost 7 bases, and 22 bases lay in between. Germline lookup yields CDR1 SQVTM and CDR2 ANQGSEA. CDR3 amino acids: CSVVVPGRGNPGYTF. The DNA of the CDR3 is TGCAGCGTTGTGGTCCCCGGCAGGGGTAACCCTGGCTACACCTTC.

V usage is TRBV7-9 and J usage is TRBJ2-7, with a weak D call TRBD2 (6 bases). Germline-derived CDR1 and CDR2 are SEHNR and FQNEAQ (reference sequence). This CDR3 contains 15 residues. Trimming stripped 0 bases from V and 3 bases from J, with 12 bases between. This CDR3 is CASSLARGTFYEQYF. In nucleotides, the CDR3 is TGTGCCAGCAGCTTAGCCCGAGGGACTTTCTACGAGCAGTACTTC.

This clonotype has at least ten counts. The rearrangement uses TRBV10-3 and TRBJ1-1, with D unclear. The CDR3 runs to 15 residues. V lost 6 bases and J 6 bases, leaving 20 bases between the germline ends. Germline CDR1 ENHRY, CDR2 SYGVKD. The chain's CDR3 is CAISATDREGSEAFF. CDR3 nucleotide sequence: TGTGCCATCAGCGCCACGGATAGGGAGGGTTCTGAAGCTTTCTTT.

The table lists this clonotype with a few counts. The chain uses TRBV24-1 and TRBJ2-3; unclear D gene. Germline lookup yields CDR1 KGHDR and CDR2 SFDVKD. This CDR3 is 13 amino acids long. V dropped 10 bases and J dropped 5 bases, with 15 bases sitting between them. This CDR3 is CATGFSYGDTQYF. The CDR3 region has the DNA TGTGCCACAGGGTTCAGTTATGGAGATACGCAGTATTTT.

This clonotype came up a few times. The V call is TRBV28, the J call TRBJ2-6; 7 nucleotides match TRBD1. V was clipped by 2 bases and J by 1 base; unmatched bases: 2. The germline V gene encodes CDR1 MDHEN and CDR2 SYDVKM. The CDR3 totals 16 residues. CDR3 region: CASSLPTGSGANVLTF. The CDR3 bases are TGTGCCAGCAGTTTACCGACAGGGTCTGGGGCCAACGTCCTGACTTTC.

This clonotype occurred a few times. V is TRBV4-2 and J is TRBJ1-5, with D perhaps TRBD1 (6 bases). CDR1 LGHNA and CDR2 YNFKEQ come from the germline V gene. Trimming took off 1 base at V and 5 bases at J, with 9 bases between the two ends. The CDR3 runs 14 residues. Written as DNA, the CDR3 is TGTGCCAGCAGCCAAGGGACAGCCTATCAGCCCCAGCATTTT. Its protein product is CASSQGTAYQPQHF.